Below are 28 T cell receptor beta chains sequenced from a single sample in a study of radiotherapy plus CTLA-4 blockade in lung cancer. The protocol was immunoSEQ multiplex PCR, while the TCRdb copy is restricted to in-frame clones and leaves out a portion. The table records fewer than 90,000 clones, roughly four fifths of them present only once. Here the sequenced sample was peripheral blood, taken from a patient treated with radiotherapy plus ipilimumab. All receptors come from a human donor with non-small cell lung cancer who had stable disease on radiotherapy plus ipilimumab.

The chain has TRBV6-1 and TRBJ2-2; D gene uncertain. The germline CDR1 and CDR2 sequences are MNHNS and SASEGT. The V gene lost 10 bases and the J gene lost 4 bases, with 16 bases spanning the gap. The CDR3 spans 14 residues. The CDR3 sequence is CATSVGQITGELFF. The CDR3, as DNA: TGTGCCACTTCGGTGGGCCAGATCACCGGGGAGCTGTTTTTT.

Comments on this clone: Germline and junction disagree at one end, which may indicate a read error. The V gene is TRBV11-2, the J gene TRBJ2-2, with 9 bases aligning to TRBD2. Germline values: CDR1 SGHAT, CDR2 FQNNGV. CDR3 length equals 19 residues. CDR3 protein: CANSLEGTSRLGNTGELFF. The CDR3 DNA reads TGTGCCAACAGCTTAGAAGGGACTAGCCGCTTGGGGAACACCGGGGAGCTGTTTTTT.

The rearrangement uses TRBV7-2 and TRBJ2-1; D tentatively fits TRBD1 or TRBD2 (6 bases each). The V gene lost 5 bases and the J gene lost 2 bases, with 19 bases spanning the gap. Germline values: CDR1 SGHTA, CDR2 FQGNSA. The CDR3 covers 17 residues. CDR3 nucleotides: TGTGCCAGCAGCAGACGCTCGGGGGCTTCGACCTACAATGAGCAGTTCTTC. Protein product: CASSRRSGASTYNEQFF.

The rearrangement joins TRBV5-6 to TRBJ2-6; the D gene is possibly TRBD1 (6 bases). The germline V gene has CDR1 SGHDT and CDR2 YYEEEE. V shed 4 bases and J shed 3 bases, with 14 bases lying between them. The CDR3 runs to 16 residues. The CDR3 loop is CASSPLRGYGANVLTF. Here the CDR3 DNA reads TGTGCCAGCAGCCCCCTCAGGGGATATGGGGCCAACGTCCTGACTTTC.

The chain employs TRBV28 and TRBJ2-1; D is uncertain. Germline assignment: CDR1 MDHEN and CDR2 SYDVKM. This CDR3 region has 11 residues. The V end lost 6 bases, the J end lost 10 bases, and 10 bases lay between the germline ends. CDR3 protein: CASSLRSEQFF. For the CDR3, the DNA is TGTGCCAGCAGCCTCCGGTCCGAGCAGTTCTTC.

Remarks on this clone: In the same sample, other DNA sequences code for this CDR3. The CDR3 nucleotides are TGTGCCAGCAAGGAGCGGGGGGGCCAAGAGACCCAGTACTTC. Translated: CASKERGGQETQYF. This chain uses TRBV28 with TRBJ2-5, with 10 bases lining up with TRBD2. This CDR3 has 14 residues. Germline CDR1 reads MDHEN; CDR2 reads SYDVKM. V shed 7 bases and J 1 base; nucleotides not matched to a gene: 3.

The J gene is TRBJ2-5, the V gene TRBV9; 9 bases fit TRBD1. V shed 2 bases and J 5 bases; nucleotides not matched to a gene: 4. Germline V gene lookup returns CDR1 SGDLS and CDR2 YYNGEE. This CDR3 contains 14 residues. CDR3 sequence: CASSVGQGWETQYF. DNA of the CDR3: TGTGCCAGCAGCGTGGGACAGGGTTGGGAGACCCAGTACTTC.

V gene TRBV30 combines with J gene TRBJ2-7; D not certain. The V and J ends lost 0 bases and 4 bases respectively, with 10 bases between them. CDR3 size: 13 residues. CDR1 and CDR2 (germline): GTSNPN, SVGIG (reference sequence). DNA of the CDR3: TGTGCCTGGAGTGTCCGAGGTGGGTACGAGCAGTACTTC. Its translation: CAWSVRGGYEQYF.

The rearrangement joins TRBV6-6 to TRBJ2-1; 11 nucleotides align to TRBD2. The CDR3 runs 14 residues. Per germline, CDR1 MNHNY and CDR2 SVGAGI (reference sequence). V was clipped by 0 bases and J by 10 bases; unmatched bases: 2. CDR3 loop: CASSYSSGGVEQFF. In DNA, the CDR3 is TGTGCCAGCAGTTACTCTAGCGGGGGGGTCGAGCAGTTCTTC.

The chain couples TRBV19 to TRBJ1-5; weak D call: TRBD1 (6 bases). Trimming pared 7 bases from V and 2 bases from J, leaving 18 bases between. The CDR3 is 16 residues long. The germline V gene has CDR1 LNHDA and CDR2 SQIVND (reference sequence). The CDR3 bases are TGTGCCAGTAACTTACAGGGCAGTATGGGCAATCAGCCCCAGCATTTT. Encoded protein: CASNLQGSMGNQPQHF.

The table lists this clone with a count of one. The rearrangement links TRBV9 to TRBJ2-2; D is unresolved. Germline V gene sequence: CDR1 SGDLS, CDR2 YYNGEE. V was cut by 0 bases and J by 7 bases, with 10 bases left in between. This CDR3 comprises 14 residues. CDR3 coding DNA: TGTGCCAGCAGCGTAGATTGGGGTTTCGGGGAGCTGTTTTTT. This sequence encodes CASSVDWGFGELFF.

A remark on this clone: At one end, the junction sequence differs from germline, possibly due to a read error. This chain connects TRBV4-1 to TRBJ2-7, with TRBD2 matching 11 bases. The CDR3 runs 18 residues. Germline CDR1 reads MGHRA; CDR2 reads YSYEKL. For the CDR3, the DNA is TGCGCCAGCAACCAACCGACTAGCGGGGCGGGCGTCACCTACGAGCAGTACTTC. It specifies CASNQPTSGAGVTYEQYF.

CDR3 in DNA: TGTGCCAGCAGTGAGATCCGACAGTCTTCCTACAATGAGCAGTTCTTC. Translated: CASSEIRQSSYNEQFF. The chain recombines TRBV2 with TRBJ2-1; weak D call: TRBD1 (5 bases). Germline V gives CDR1 SNHLY, CDR2 FYNNEI. Trimming took 3 bases from V and 1 from J, leaving 13 bases between them. The CDR3 contains 16 residues.

CDR3 DNA: TGCAGCGTCGGACTAGCGGGAGGACAGGAGCAGTTCTTC. It is translated as CSVGLAGGQEQFF. V and J are TRBV29-1 and TRBJ2-1, with 14 bases fitting TRBD2. The length of the CDR3 is 13 residues. Germline V gene data show CDR1 as SQVTM and CDR2 as ANQGSEA. The V segment lost 6 bases and the J segment 10 bases; nucleotides outside the gene matches: 5.

The CDR3 sequence is CASSYNLNYGYTF. CDR3 nucleotides: TGTGCCAGCAGTTACAACCTCAACTATGGCTACACCTTC. The V gene is TRBV6-5, the J gene TRBJ1-2; the D is unclear. V lost 2 bases and J 2 bases, leaving 6 bases between the germline ends. The CDR3 contains 13 residues. CDR1 MNHEY and CDR2 SVGAGI come from the germline V gene.

The genes are TRBV11-3 and TRBJ2-7; weak D call: TRBD2 (5 bases). The CDR3 spans 15 residues. Germline V gene lookup returns CDR1 SGHNT and CDR2 YENEEA. The V end lost 3 bases, the J end lost 2 bases, and 14 bases lay between the germline ends. CDR3 amino acids: CASSLTGIPPYEQYF. The CDR3 nucleotides are TGTGCCAGCAGCTTGACGGGAATCCCTCCCTACGAGCAGTACTTC. Variable domain in full (rest from reference TRBV11-3 and TRBJ2-7): EAGVVQSPRYKIIEKKQPVAFWCNPISGHNTLYWYLQNLGQGPELLIRYENEEAVDDSQLPKDRFSAERLKGVDSTLKIQPAELGDSAVYLCASSLTGIPPYEQYFGPGTRLTVT.

The chain carries TRBV13 and TRBJ1-1; tentative D call: TRBD1 (5 bases). Germline CDR1 reads PRHDT; CDR2 reads FYEKMQ (reference sequence). The V end lost 5 bases, the J end lost 1 base, and 11 bases lay between the germline ends. The CDR3 totals 14 residues. CDR3 protein: CASSGALKNTEAFF. The DNA for the CDR3 is TGTGCCAGCAGCGGGGCACTGAAGAACACTGAAGCTTTCTTT.

This chain joins TRBV4-1 and TRBJ2-7; D not certain. Germline-derived CDR1 and CDR2 are MGHRA and YSYEKL. CDR3 size: 17 residues. V gave up 0 bases and J gave up 6 bases, with 21 bases separating them. The CDR3 DNA sequence: TGCGCCAGCAGCCAAGATCAAGGTCGGGCTAGTCTCGGCGAGCAGTACTTC. Translated, it gives CASSQDQGRASLGEQYF.

This rearrangement joins TRBV7-3 to TRBJ2-1; 8 nucleotides align to TRBD2. The CDR3 has 16 amino acids. Germline assignment: CDR1 SGHTA and CDR2 FQGTGA. The J segment lost 1 base and the V segment lost 5 bases, leaving 7 bases of the junction unmatched. The CDR3 DNA follows: TGTGCCAGCAGCCCCCCGGGAGGGACATCCTACAATGAGCAGTTCTTC. Translating it yields CASSPPGGTSYNEQFF. Combining the CDR3 with reference TRBV7-3 and TRBJ2-1 gives the whole variable domain GAGVSQTPSNKVTEKGKYVELRCDPISGHTALYWYRQSLGQGPEFLIYFQGTGAADDSGLPNDRFFAVRPEGSVSTLKIQRTERGDSAVYLCASSPPGGTSYNEQFFGPGTRLTVL.

This clone was counted a single time. The chain employs TRBV5-4 and TRBJ1-1; D gene ambiguous. V was pared by 4 bases and J by 3 bases, with 10 bases between. The CDR3 runs 13 residues. Germline lookup yields CDR1 SGHNT and CDR2 YYREEE (reference sequence). The CDR3 DNA sequence: TGTGCCAGCAGCGATCCCCCGGACACTGAAGCTTTCTTT. This translates into CASSDPPDTEAFF. The full variable domain, its missing parts supplied by reference TRBV5-4 and TRBJ1-1, is ETGVTQSPTHLIKTRGQQVTLRCSSQSGHNTVSWYQQALGQGPQFIFQYYREEENGRGNFPPRFSGLQFPNYSSELNVNALELDDSALYLCASSDPPDTEAFFGQGTRLTVV.

The chain carries TRBV2 and TRBJ2-7; TRBD1 is a possible D gene (6 bases). The germline V and J ends were trimmed by 4 bases and 3 bases, with 13 bases remaining between them. Germline assignment: CDR1 SNHLY and CDR2 FYNNEI. The CDR3 contains 14 residues. CDR3 sequence reads: CASSGNRVVYEQYF. In DNA, the CDR3 is TGTGCCAGCAGTGGGAACAGGGTGGTCTACGAGCAGTACTTC.

This clone appeared a single time. The J gene is TRBJ2-3, the V gene TRBV4-1; possible D gene TRBD2, 5 bases. This CDR3 contains 17 residues. The V gene's germline CDR1 is MGHRA and CDR2 YSYEKL. With 4 bases removed from V and 0 bases from J, the gap between germline ends came to 17 bases. CDR3 bases: TGCGCCAGCAGCCCTGGGAGTTTTGGGAGCAGCACAGATACGCAGTATTTT. Translated: CASSPGSFGSSTDTQYF.

The chain carries TRBV6-1 and TRBJ2-5; 11 nucleotides line up with TRBD2. Trimming cost V 4 bases and J 5 bases; bases outside gene matches: 6. The CDR3 has 15 residues. Germline-derived CDR1 and CDR2 are MNHNS and SASEGT. DNA of the CDR3: TGTGCCAGCAGTGCACCGTCTAGCGGGAGGGAGACCCAGTACTTC. Its translation is CASSAPSSGRETQYF.

DNA for the CDR3: TGTGCCAGCAGTTTATTCGGCCGGCCTAGCTCCTACGAGCAGTACTTC. It codes for CASSLFGRPSSYEQYF. The chain links TRBV28 to TRBJ2-7; the D is unclear. Trimming removed 1 base at V and 0 bases at J, with 13 bases between. The CDR3 runs to 16 residues. Germline CDR1 MDHEN, CDR2 SYDVKM.

The chain employs TRBV21-1 and TRBJ2-7. TRBV21-1 is an annotated pseudogene. The CDR3 totals 14 residues. The CDR3 loop is CASSNAGGRYEQYF. The CDR3 nucleotides read TGTGCCAGCAGCAATGCCGGGGGCAGGTACGAGCAGTACTTC.

This chain uses TRBV5-1 with TRBJ2-7, with a possible D match to TRBD2 (6 bases). The V end was cut by 2 bases, the J end by 5 bases, with 11 bases between. CDR1 and CDR2 from the germline V gene are SGHRS and YFSETQ. The CDR3 contains 13 residues. CDR3: CASSFRDFNEQYF. The CDR3 DNA reads as TGCGCCAGCAGCTTCCGGGACTTCAACGAGCAGTACTTC.

This chain connects TRBV9 to TRBJ2-7; D call uncertain. V was clipped by 4 bases and J by 3 bases, with 11 bases between them. Germline lookup yields CDR1 SGDLS and CDR2 YYNGEE. The CDR3 runs 13 residues. CDR3 loop: CASSQGLFYEQYF. DNA of the CDR3: TGTGCCAGCAGCCAAGGGCTATTCTACGAGCAGTACTTC.

CDR3 nucleotide sequence: TGTGCCAGCAGTTACGACGGGTACGAGCAGTACTTC. This sequence encodes CASSYDGYEQYF. The V gene is TRBV6-5, the J gene TRBJ2-7; the D is unclear. Trimming stripped 2 bases from V and 4 bases from J, with 6 bases between. The germline gives CDR1 MNHEY, CDR2 SVGAGI. This CDR3 has 12 residues.